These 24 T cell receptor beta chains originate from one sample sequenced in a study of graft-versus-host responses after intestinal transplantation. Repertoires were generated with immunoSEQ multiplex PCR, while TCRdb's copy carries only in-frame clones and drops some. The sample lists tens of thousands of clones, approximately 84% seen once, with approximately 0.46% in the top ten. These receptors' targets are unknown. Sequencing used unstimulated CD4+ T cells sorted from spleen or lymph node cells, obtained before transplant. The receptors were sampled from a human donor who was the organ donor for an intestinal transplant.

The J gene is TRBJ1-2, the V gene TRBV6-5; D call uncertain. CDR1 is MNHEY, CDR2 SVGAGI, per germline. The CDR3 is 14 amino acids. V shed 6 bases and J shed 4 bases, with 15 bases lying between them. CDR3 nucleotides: TGTGCCAGCAGCCACGAACAGAACTCCTATGGCTACACCTTC. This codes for CASSHEQNSYGYTF.

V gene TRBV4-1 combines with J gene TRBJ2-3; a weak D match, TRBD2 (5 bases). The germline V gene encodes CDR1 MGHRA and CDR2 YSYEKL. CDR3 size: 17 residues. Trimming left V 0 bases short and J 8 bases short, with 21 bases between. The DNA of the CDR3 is TGCGCCAGCAGCCAAGATATCGGGGAGCGGCCTTGGGGTACGCAGTATTTT. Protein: CASSQDIGERPWGTQYF.

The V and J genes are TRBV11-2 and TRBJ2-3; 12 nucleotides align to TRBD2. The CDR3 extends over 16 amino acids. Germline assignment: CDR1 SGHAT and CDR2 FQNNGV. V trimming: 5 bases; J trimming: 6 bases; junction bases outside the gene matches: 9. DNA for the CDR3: TGTGCCAGCAGCCGTCTAGCGGGGGGGTCCCAGGATACGCAGTATTTT. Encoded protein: CASSRLAGGSQDTQYF.

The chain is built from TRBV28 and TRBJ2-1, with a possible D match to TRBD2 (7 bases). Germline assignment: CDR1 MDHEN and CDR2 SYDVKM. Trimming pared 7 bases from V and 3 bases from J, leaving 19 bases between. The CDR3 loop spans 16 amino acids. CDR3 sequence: CASNRREGDHYNEQFF. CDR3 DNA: TGTGCCAGCAACCGAAGGGAGGGGGATCACTACAATGAGCAGTTCTTC.

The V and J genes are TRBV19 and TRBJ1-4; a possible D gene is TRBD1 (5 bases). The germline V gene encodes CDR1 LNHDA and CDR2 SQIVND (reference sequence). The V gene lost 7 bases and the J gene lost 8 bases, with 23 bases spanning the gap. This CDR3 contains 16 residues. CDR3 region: CASISRGGLFGEKLFF. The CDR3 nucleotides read TGTGCCAGTATCTCCCGGGGGGGACTGTTTGGAGAAAAACTGTTTTTT.

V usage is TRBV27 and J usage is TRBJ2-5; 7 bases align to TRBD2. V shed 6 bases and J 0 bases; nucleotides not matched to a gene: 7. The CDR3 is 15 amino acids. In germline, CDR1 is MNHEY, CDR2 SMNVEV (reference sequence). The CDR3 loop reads CASSKTSLYQETQYF. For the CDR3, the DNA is TGTGCCAGCAGCAAGACTAGCCTGTACCAAGAGACCCAGTACTTC.

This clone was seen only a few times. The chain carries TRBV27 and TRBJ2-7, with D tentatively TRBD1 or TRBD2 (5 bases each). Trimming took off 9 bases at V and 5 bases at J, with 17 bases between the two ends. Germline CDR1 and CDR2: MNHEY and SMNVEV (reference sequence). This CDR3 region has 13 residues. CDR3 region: CASRDPPGHEQYF. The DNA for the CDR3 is TGTGCCAGTCGGGACCCCCCGGGCCACGAGCAGTACTTC.

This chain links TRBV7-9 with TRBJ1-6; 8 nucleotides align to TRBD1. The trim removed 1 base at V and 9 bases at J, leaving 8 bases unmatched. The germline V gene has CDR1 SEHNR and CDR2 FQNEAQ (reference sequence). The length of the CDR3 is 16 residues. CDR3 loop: CASSLGSSGGSSPLHF. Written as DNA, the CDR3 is TGTGCCAGCAGCTTAGGGTCCTCAGGGGGCAGTTCACCCCTCCACTTT.

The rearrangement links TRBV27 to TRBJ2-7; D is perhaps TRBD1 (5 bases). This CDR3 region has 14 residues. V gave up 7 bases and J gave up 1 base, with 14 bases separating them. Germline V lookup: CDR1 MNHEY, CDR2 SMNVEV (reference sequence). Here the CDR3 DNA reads TGTGCCAGCAAGGTAACCAGGGTATCCTACGAGCAGTACTTC. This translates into CASKVTRVSYEQYF.

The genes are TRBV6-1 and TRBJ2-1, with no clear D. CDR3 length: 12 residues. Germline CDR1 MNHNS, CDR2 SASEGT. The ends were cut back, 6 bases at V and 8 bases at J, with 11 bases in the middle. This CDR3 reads CASSSGWYEQFF. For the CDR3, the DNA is TGTGCCAGCAGCTCCGGTTGGTATGAGCAGTTCTTC.

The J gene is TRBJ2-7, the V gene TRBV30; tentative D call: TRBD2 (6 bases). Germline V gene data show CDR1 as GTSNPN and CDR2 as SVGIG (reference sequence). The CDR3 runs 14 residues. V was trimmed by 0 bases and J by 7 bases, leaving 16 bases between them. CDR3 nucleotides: TGTGCCTGGAGTGTATGGGGGAGGACTTGGGAGCAGTACTTC. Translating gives CAWSVWGRTWEQYF.

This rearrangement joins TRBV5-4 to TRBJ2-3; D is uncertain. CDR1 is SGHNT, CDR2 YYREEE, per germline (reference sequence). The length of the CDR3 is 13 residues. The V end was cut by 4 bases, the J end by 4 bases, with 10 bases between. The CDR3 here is CASSGRAADTQYF. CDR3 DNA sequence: TGTGCCAGCAGCGGCCGCGCGGCAGATACGCAGTATTTT.

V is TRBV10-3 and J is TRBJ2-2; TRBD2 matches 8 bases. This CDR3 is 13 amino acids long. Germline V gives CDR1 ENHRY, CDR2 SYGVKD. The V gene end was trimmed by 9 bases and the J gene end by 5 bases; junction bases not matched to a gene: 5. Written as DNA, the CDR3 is TGTGCCATAAGCGGGAGTCTGACCGGGGAGCTGTTTTTT. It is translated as CAISGSLTGELFF.

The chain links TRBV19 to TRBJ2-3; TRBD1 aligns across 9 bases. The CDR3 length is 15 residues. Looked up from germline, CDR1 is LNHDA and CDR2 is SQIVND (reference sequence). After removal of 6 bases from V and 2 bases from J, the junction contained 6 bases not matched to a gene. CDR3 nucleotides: TGTGCCAGTAGACCAACAGGGGGCCCCACAGATACGCAGTATTTT. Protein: CASRPTGGPTDTQYF.

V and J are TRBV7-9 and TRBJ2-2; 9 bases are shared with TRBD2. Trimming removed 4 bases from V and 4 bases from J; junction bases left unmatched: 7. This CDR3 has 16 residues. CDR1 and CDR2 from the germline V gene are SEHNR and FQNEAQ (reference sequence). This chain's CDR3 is CASSSAGGRGTGELFF. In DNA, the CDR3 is TGTGCCAGCAGCTCAGCGGGAGGCCGGGGCACCGGGGAGCTGTTTTTT.

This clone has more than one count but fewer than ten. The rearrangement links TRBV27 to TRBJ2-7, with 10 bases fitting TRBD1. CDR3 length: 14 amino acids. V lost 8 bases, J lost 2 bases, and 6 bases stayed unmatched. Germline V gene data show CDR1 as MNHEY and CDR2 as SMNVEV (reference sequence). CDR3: CASGPDRGPYEQYF. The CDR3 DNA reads TGTGCCAGCGGACCAGACAGGGGGCCCTACGAGCAGTACTTC.

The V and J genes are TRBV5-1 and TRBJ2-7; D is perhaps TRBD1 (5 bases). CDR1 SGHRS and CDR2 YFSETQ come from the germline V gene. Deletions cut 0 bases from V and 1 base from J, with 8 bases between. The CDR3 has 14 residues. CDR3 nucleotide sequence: TGCGCCAGCAGCTTGGACCAGGGTTCCTACGAGCAGTACTTC. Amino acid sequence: CASSLDQGSYEQYF.

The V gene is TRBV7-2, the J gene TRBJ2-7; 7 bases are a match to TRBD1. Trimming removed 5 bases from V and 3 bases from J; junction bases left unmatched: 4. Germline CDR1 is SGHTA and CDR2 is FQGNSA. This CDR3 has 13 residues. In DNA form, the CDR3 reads TGTGCCAGCAGCCTCCGGGACAGCTACGAGCAGTACTTC. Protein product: CASSLRDSYEQYF.

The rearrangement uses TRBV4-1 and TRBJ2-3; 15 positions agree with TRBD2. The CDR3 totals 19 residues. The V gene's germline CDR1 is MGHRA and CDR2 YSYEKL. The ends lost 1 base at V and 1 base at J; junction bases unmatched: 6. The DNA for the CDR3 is TGCGCCAGCAGCCAAGTAGGACTAGCGGGGGGGCTCGGCACAGATACGCAGTATTTT. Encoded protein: CASSQVGLAGGLGTDTQYF.

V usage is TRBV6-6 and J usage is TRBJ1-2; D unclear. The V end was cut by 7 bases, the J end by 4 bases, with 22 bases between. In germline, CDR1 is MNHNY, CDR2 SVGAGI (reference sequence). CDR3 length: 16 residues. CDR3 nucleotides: TGTGCCAGCACCCGGGGAGGGTCGGTTTGGGGCTATGGCTACACCTTC. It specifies CASTRGGSVWGYGYTF.

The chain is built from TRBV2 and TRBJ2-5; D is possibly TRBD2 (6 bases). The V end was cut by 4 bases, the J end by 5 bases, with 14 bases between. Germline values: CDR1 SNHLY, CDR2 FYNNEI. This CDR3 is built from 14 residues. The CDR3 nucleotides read TGTGCCAGCAGTGGATACCGGGGGATTGAGACCCAGTACTTC. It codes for CASSGYRGIETQYF.

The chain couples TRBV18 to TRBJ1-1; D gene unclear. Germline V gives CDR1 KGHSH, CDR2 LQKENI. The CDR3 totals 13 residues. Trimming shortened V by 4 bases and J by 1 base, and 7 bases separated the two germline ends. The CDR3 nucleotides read TGTGCCAGCTCACTAACACCGAACACTGAAGCTTTCTTT. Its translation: CASSLTPNTEAFF. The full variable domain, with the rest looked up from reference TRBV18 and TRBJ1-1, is NAGVMQNPRHLVRRRGQEARLRCSPMKGHSHVYWYRQLPEEGLKFMVYLQKENIIDESGMPKERFSAEFPKEGPSILRIQQVVRGDSAAYFCASSLTPNTEAFFGQGTRLTVV.

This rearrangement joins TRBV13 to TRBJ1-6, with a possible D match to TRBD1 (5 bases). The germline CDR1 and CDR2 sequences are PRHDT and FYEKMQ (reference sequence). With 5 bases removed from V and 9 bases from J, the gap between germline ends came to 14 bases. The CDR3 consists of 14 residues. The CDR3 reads CASSDTGIGSPLHF. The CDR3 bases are TGTGCCAGCAGCGATACAGGCATTGGTTCACCCCTCCACTTT.

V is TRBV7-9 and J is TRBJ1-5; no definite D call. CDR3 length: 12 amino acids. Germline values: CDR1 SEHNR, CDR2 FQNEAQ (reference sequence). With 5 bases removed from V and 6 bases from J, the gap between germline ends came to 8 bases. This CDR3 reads CASSPEGQPQHF. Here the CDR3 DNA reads TGTGCCAGCAGCCCAGAGGGTCAGCCCCAGCATTTT.